The entry below describes one TCR beta chain. Authors' data handling: Researchers report that nucleated cell counts were estimated from reference gene primer amplification. The data were produced by immunoSEQ multiplex PCR, yet TCRdb's version contains in-frame clones alone and is incomplete. That table furnishes V, J and clone size, whereas the DNA furnished D and trimming. The top ten clones hold around 10% of a sample with tens of thousands of clones, about 80% of them seen once. The entry originates in a study of blood T cell repertoires in COVID-19. Seattle patient enrollment occurred during active infection, with longitudinal follow-up thereafter. Losses at the gene ends were 5 bases for V and 1 base for J; bases not matched to a gene: 3. The CDR3 runs 15 residues. Germline assignment: CDR1 SGHTA and CDR2 FQGTGA.

This chain connects TRBV7-3 to TRBJ2-1; TRBD2 agrees at 9 bases. This clonotype originated in an elderly man with COVID-19, enrolled during active disease. What was sequenced was peripheral blood. CDR3 nucleotides: TGTGCCAGCAGCCAGGGACTAGCATCCTACAATGAGCAGTTCTTC. It specifies CASSQGLASYNEQFF. Full variable domain (outside the CDR3, taken from reference TRBV7-3 and TRBJ2-1): GAGVSQTPSNKVTEKGKYVELRCDPISGHTALYWYRQSLGQGPEFLIYFQGTGAADDSGLPNDRFFAVRPEGSVSTLKIQRTERGDSAVYLCASSQGLASYNEQFFGPGTRLTVL.